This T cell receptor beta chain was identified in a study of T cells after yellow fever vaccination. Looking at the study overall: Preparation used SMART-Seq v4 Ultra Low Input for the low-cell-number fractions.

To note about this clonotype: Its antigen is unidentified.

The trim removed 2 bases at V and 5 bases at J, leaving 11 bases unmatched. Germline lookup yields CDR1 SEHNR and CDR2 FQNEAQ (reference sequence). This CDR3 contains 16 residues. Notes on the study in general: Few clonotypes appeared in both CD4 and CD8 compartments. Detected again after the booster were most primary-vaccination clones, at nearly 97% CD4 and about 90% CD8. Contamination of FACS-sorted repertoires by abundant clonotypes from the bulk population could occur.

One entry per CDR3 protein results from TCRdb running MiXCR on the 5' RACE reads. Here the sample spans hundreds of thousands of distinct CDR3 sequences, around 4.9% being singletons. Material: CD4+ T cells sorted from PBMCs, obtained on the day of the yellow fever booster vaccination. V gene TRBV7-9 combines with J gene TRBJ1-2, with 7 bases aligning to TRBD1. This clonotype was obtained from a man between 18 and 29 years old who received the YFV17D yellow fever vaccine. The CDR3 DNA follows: TGTGCCAGCAGCTTATTCCCACGGGCAGGGGGTTATGGCTACACCTTC. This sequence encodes CASSLFPRAGGYGYTF.